This record covers a single TCR beta chain. The data are from a study of blood T cell repertoires in COVID-19. Only in-frame clones appear in the TCRdb table, and some are missing; sequencing was by immunoSEQ multiplex PCR. Here the sample spans some 200,000 clones, over 75% being singletons. The sequenced sample consisted of peripheral blood. This clonotype was obtained from a man aged 35 to 55 with active or convalescent COVID-19.

Here the CDR3 DNA reads TGCGCCAGCAGCCAAGATGGCGGGACTCAACAGTTCTTC. It codes for CASSQDGGTQQFF. The chain recombines TRBV4-3 with TRBJ2-1; TRBD2 might be the D (6 bases). CDR1 and CDR2 from the germline V gene are LGHNA and YSLEER. V dropped 0 bases and J dropped 13 bases, with 13 bases sitting between them. The CDR3 spans 13 residues.